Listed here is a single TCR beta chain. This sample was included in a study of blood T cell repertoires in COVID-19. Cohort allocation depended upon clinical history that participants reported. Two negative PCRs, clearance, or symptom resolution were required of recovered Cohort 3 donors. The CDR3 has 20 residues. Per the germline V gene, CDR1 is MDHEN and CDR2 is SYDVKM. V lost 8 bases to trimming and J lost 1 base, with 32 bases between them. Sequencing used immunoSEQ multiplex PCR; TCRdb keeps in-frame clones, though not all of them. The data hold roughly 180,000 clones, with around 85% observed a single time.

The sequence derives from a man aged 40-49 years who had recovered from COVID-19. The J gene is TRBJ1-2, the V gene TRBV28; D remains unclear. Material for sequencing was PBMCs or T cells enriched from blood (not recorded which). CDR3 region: CASSRRFGPPPDPLNYGYTF. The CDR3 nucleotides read TGTGCCAGCTCAAGGAGGTTTGGACCACCACCTGACCCGCTTAACTATGGCTACACCTTC.